The clone carrying this T cell receptor (beta chain) has only one observation. Its antigen is not known. This sample was included in a study of cytomegalovirus exposure and HLA in healthy donors. Study information: From donors who were HLA-typed, an early data release held 65 million to 85 million unique TCRs. Study-level findings and limits: Donors belonging to an Asian-associated ancestry cluster reportedly showed fewer N-insertions in productive TCRs than the roughly 700-donor mean, according to what a later analysis found. In a later analysis, at a false discovery rate of 0.05, roughly 17,000 TCR beta sequences were associated with HLA alleles.

Primers: 60 Vbeta forward and 13 Jbeta reverse. Sequencing used immunoSEQ multiplex PCR; TCRdb keeps in-frame clones, though not all of them. The repertoire holds roughly 150,000 clones, with about 85% as singletons. V lost 0 bases, J lost 2 bases, and 6 bases lay in between. CDR1 LNHNV and CDR2 YYDKDF come from the germline V gene (reference sequence). The CDR3 has 14 amino acids. Healthy people donating bone marrow made up the donors. The sample was PBMCs. The TCR sequence derives from a boy aged 2 to 10 in good health and CMV-seronegative. The J gene is TRBJ2-3, the V gene TRBV15; D unclear. The CDR3 DNA is TGTGCCACCAGCAGAGATCAAGCCACAGATACGCAGTATTTT. Translation: CATSRDQATDTQYF.